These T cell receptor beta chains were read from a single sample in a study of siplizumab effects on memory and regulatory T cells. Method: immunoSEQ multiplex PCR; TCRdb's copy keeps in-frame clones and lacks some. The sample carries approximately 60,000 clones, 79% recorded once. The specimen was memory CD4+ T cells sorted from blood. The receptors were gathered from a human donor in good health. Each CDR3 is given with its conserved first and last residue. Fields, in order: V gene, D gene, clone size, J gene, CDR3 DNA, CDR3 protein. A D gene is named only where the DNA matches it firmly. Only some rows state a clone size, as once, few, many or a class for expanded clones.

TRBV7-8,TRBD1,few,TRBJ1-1,TGTGCCAGCAGCCTCCCCGAGACAGGGGGCTATCGCACTGAAGCTTTCTTT,CASSLPETGGYRTEAFF
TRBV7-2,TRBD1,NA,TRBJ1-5,TGTGCCAGCAGCTTAGGGAGGACAGGGGGCGGTCAGCCCCAGCATTTT,CASSLGRTGGGQPQHF
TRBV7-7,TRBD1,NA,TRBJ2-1,TGTGCCAGCAGCCCCGGGACAGGGGGTAACAATGAGCAGTTCTTC,CASSPGTGGNNEQFF
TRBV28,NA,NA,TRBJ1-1,TGTGCCAGCAGTTTCAACGGATTTACGAGGACTGAAGCTTTCTTT,CASSFNGFTRTEAFF
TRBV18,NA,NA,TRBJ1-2,TGTGCCAGCTCGCGGAGTGAGGGGTTAGGCTATGGCTACACCTTC,CASSRSEGLGYGYTF
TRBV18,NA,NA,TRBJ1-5,TGTGCCAGCTCCGTTCCCAATCAGCCCCAGCATTTT,CASSVPNQPQHF
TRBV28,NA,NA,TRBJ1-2,TGTGCCAGCAGAACTACATTAGGGGGGGGCTACACCTTC,CASRTTLGGGYTF
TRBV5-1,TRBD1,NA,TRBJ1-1,TGCGCCAGCAGCTTGGTTGCAGGGGGTTCGAACACTGAAGCTTTCTTT,CASSLVAGGSNTEAFF
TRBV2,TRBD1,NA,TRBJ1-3,TGTGCCAGCAGAGAAACAGGGGGAGGAAACACCATATATTTT,CASRETGGGNTIYF
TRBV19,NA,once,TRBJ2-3,TGTGCCACAGTCGGGCAGGGGCTTGGCACAGATACGCAGTATTTT,CATVGQGLGTDTQYF
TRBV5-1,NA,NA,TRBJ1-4,TGCGCCAGCAGCCTGACTGTGGGACCGGGGAGCCAAAAACTGTTTTTT,CASSLTVGPGSQKLFF
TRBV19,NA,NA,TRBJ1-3,TGTGCCAGTAGAGAAGATATAGCTGCCGGAAACACCATATATTTT,CASREDIAAGNTIYF
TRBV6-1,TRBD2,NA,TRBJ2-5,TGTGCCAGCAGTGGATCGATGGCGGGGGGGCTGTACCAAGAGACCCAGTACTTC,CASSGSMAGGLYQETQYF
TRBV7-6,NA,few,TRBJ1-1,TGTGCCAGCAGCTTGGGACGGGGGGACACTGAAGCTTTCTTT,CASSLGRGDTEAFF
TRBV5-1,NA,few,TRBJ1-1,TGCGCCAGCACCGTGATCGGCACCTCGAACACTGAAGCTTTCTTT,CASTVIGTSNTEAFF
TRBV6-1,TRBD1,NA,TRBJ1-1,TGTGCCAGCAGTGTACAGGGGGCGGCCACTGAAGCTTTCTTT,CASSVQGAATEAFF
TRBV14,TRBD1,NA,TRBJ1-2,TGTGCCAGCAGCCCGGGACAGGGATATGGCTACACCTTC,CASSPGQGYGYTF
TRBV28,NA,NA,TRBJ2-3,TGTGCCAGCAGCCCCGAGGCGGTATCCGCAGATACGCAGTATTTT,CASSPEAVSADTQYF
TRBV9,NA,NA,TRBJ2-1,TGTGCCAGCAGCGTAGGATCTAGGGGGGGTGAGCAGTTCTTC,CASSVGSRGGEQFF
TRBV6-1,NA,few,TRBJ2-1,TGTGCCAGCAGTCTAGACAGCCTCAATGAGCAGTTCTTC,CASSLDSLNEQFF
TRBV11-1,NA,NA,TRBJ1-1,TGTGCCAGCAGCTTAGGTCGGCACACTGAAGCTTTCTTT,CASSLGRHTEAFF
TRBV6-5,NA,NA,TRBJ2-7,TGTGCCAGCAGTGGACAGGGAGGGCTCTACGAGCAGTACTTC,CASSGQGGLYEQYF
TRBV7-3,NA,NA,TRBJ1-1,TGTGCCAGCAGCATACAGATGAACACTGAAGCTTTCTTT,CASSIQMNTEAFF
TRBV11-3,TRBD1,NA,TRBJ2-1,TGTGCCAGCAGCCCGGGACAGGAAAAACACAATGAGCAGTTCTTC,CASSPGQEKHNEQFF
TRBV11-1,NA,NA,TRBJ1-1,TGTGCCAGCAGCTTAGGGGAGGGGCGGAAGACTGAAGCTTTCTTT,CASSLGEGRKTEAFF
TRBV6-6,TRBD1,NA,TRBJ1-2,TGTGCCAGCACCTCTCATGACAGGGTGGAGGGCTACACCTTC,CASTSHDRVEGYTF
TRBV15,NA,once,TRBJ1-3,TGTGCCACCAAGTCCGGGGCTGGAAACACCATATATTTT,CATKSGAGNTIYF
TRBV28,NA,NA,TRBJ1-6,TGTGCCAGCCGGGGGGGGAAAGGGTCACCCCTCCACTTT,CASRGGKGSPLHF
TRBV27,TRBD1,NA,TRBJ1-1,TGTGCCAGCAGCTCGCTTAGATACGGGACCGGGACAGATTTGAGAGCTTTCTTT,CASSSLRYGTGTDLRAFF
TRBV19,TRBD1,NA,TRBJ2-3,TGTGCCAGTAGCCACCTACAGGGGCTTCTCGCCACAGATACGCAGTATTTT,CASSHLQGLLATDTQYF
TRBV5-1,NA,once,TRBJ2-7,TGCGCCACCCAGAGGGACACCAGCTCCTACGAGCAGTACTTC,CATQRDTSSYEQYF
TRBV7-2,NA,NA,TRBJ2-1,TGTGCCAGCAGCTTCTCGAGTAACAATGAGCAGTTCTTC,CASSFSSNNEQFF